One and the same sample provided the 26 T cell receptor beta chains below, sequenced in a study of OX40 agonist ivuxolimab in advanced cancers. The repertoire was sequenced with immunoSEQ multiplex PCR; TCRdb's copy has only in-frame clones and lacks some. The table has some 60,000 clones, around four fifths seen once; the top ten hold roughly 4.7%. Material: CD4+ or CD8+ T cells sorted from blood, obtained in a trial of the OX40 agonist ivuxolimab. The source of these receptors is an adult with an advanced solid tumor such as melanoma, head and neck, liver or kidney cancer.

V gene TRBV5-6 combines with J gene TRBJ1-2, with TRBD1 matching over 9 bases. The V segment lost 4 bases and the J segment 7 bases; nucleotides outside the gene matches: 14. Per the germline V gene, CDR1 is SGHDT and CDR2 is YYEEEE. This CDR3 contains 16 residues. DNA of the CDR3: TGTGCCAGCAGCCCCAGACAGGGGGGCAGTTACGGTGGCTACACCTTC. Translation gives CASSPRQGGSYGGYTF.

Written as DNA, the CDR3 is TGTGCCAGTAGTATCGGGACAGGGTTCTCCTACGAGCAGTACTTC. This codes for CASSIGTGFSYEQYF. The chain combines TRBV19 with TRBJ2-7, with TRBD1 identical over 9 bases. V was pared by 3 bases and J by 0 bases, with 3 bases of the junction left unmatched. The CDR3 runs 15 residues. The germline CDR1 and CDR2 sequences are LNHDA and SQIVND (reference sequence).

V is TRBV11-2 and J is TRBJ1-4; 7 bases are a match to TRBD1. The V gene's germline CDR1 is SGHAT and CDR2 FQNNGV. With 5 bases clipped from V and 0 bases from J, the junction kept 9 bases outside the gene matches. The CDR3 covers 17 residues. DNA for the CDR3: TGTGCCAGCAGCCACAGAAGGGACAGTGCAACTAATGAAAAACTGTTTTTT. It yields the protein CASSHRRDSATNEKLFF.

The chain carries TRBV27 and TRBJ2-5, with D unresolved. The CDR3 is 14 amino acids. The germline V gene has CDR1 MNHEY and CDR2 SMNVEV (reference sequence). V dropped 1 base and J dropped 0 bases, with 6 bases sitting between them. The CDR3 coding sequence is TGTGCCAGCAGTTTATTGGGAAACCAAGAGACCCAGTACTTC. It encodes CASSLLGNQETQYF.

The chain has TRBV28 and TRBJ1-2; the D gene is possibly TRBD1 (5 bases). V lost 4 bases and J 3 bases, leaving 9 bases between the germline ends. Germline V gene data show CDR1 as MDHEN and CDR2 as SYDVKM. This CDR3 contains 13 residues. CDR3 nucleotides: TGTGCCAGCAGTTCCGGACACGACTATGGCTACACCTTC. Encoded protein: CASSSGHDYGYTF.

In this sample, this clone turned up once. The chain joins TRBV28 to TRBJ1-5; D not resolved. Trimming removed 5 bases at V and 5 bases at J, with 10 bases between. Germline values: CDR1 MDHEN, CDR2 SYDVKM. There are 13 residues in the CDR3. The CDR3 here is CASSAQLDQPQHF. CDR3 nucleotides: TGTGCCAGCAGTGCCCAGCTAGATCAGCCCCAGCATTTT.

CDR3 sequence reads: CASSSPTSGSSYEQYF. For the CDR3, the DNA is TGTGCCAGCAGTTCACCAACTAGCGGGAGTTCCTACGAGCAGTACTTC. The V call is TRBV6-5, the J call TRBJ2-7, with 11 bases fitting TRBD2. This CDR3 spans 16 amino acids. Germline CDR1 MNHEY, CDR2 SVGAGI. V was pared by 4 bases and J by 1 base, with 6 bases of the junction left unmatched.

This chain joins TRBV2 and TRBJ1-5, with 7 bases matching TRBD1. The V gene's germline CDR1 is SNHLY and CDR2 FYNNEI. The V and J ends lost 6 bases and 4 bases, in that order; junction bases with no gene match: 9. The CDR3 spans 15 residues. The CDR3: CASRETGDRNQPQHF. CDR3 coding DNA: TGTGCCAGCAGGGAAACTGGGGACAGAAATCAGCCCCAGCATTTT.

V usage is TRBV7-3 and J usage is TRBJ2-7; D may be TRBD1 or TRBD2 (5 bases each). The CDR3 runs to 16 residues. Trimming shortened V by 5 bases and J by 2 bases, and 19 bases separated the two germline ends. Germline CDR1 and CDR2: SGHTA and FQGTGA. Written as DNA, the CDR3 is TGTGCCAGCAGCCTCGCCCCCGGGACGGCCACCTACGAGCAGTACTTC. This gives the protein CASSLAPGTATYEQYF.

To note about this clone: It is likely a read error, because the conserved phenylalanine at the end of the CDR3 is missing. Because the CDR3's place on the DNA is in doubt, the DNA is left out and the CDR3 is given as listed by TCRdb. CDR3 sequence reads: CASSQGMT. The chain links TRBV4-1 to TRBJ2-6; the table calls TRBD1, which could not be checked here. CDR1 and CDR2 from the germline V gene are MGHRA and YSYEKL. The CDR3 spans 8 residues, counting both ends.

The chain links TRBV13 to TRBJ2-1; 8 bases are shared with TRBD2. With 0 bases clipped from V and 6 bases from J, the junction kept 10 bases outside the gene matches. From germline, CDR1 is PRHDT and CDR2 FYEKMQ (reference sequence). CDR3 length: 17 amino acids. This CDR3 is CASSLGRSGGGFNEQFF. CDR3 in DNA: TGTGCCAGCAGCTTAGGACGGAGCGGGGGAGGGTTCAATGAGCAGTTCTTC. Full variable domain (missing parts from reference TRBV13 and TRBJ2-1): AAGVIQSPRHLIKEKRETATLKCYPIPRHDTVYWYQQGPGQDPQFLISFYEKMQSDKGSIPDRFSAQQFSDYHSELNMSSLELGDSALYFCASSLGRSGGGFNEQFFGPGTRLTVL.

The chain links TRBV6-1 to TRBJ1-2; the D gene is possibly TRBD1 (6 bases). The CDR3 contains 14 residues. V gave up 6 bases and J gave up 6 bases, with 17 bases separating them. The germline gives CDR1 MNHNS, CDR2 SASEGT. DNA of the CDR3: TGTGCCAGCAGCGAACATGGAGGGGGTCATGGCTACACCTTC. It encodes CASSEHGGGHGYTF.

The chain has TRBV19 and TRBJ1-5; D is unresolved. Germline CDR1 LNHDA, CDR2 SQIVND (reference sequence). Trimming left V 1 base short and J 2 bases short, with 12 bases between. This CDR3 is 16 amino acids long. CDR3: CASSIVTSRGNQPQHF. CDR3 bases: TGTGCCAGTAGTATAGTGACGTCTCGGGGCAATCAGCCCCAGCATTTT. Full variable domain (missing parts from reference TRBV19 and TRBJ1-5): DGGITQSPKYLFRKEGQNVTLSCEQNLNHDAMYWYRQDPGQGLRLIYYSQIVNDFQKGDIAEGYSVSREKKESFPLTVTSAQKNPTAFYLCASSIVTSRGNQPQHFGDGTRLSIL.

This sequence joins TRBV28 and TRBJ1-5; 7 bases line up with TRBD1. This CDR3 has 17 amino acids. The germline V gene has CDR1 MDHEN and CDR2 SYDVKM. Losses at the gene ends were 3 bases for V and 4 bases for J; bases not matched to a gene: 12. DNA for the CDR3: TGTGCCAGCAGTTTCACCACGACAGGGCAGGGAAATCAGCCCCAGCATTTT. Translated: CASSFTTTGQGNQPQHF. The variable domain in full, completed from reference TRBV28 and TRBJ1-5, reads DVKVTQSSRYLVKRTGEKVFLECVQDMDHENMFWYRQDPGLGLRLIYFSYDVKMKEKGDIPEGYSVSREKKERFSLILESASTNQTSMYLCASSFTTTGQGNQPQHFGDGTRLSIL.

The rearrangement joins TRBV19 to TRBJ1-3, with unresolved D. With 9 bases removed from V and 0 bases from J, the gap between germline ends came to 9 bases. Germline lookup yields CDR1 LNHDA and CDR2 SQIVND (reference sequence). CDR3 length: 13 amino acids. CDR3 residues: CASAGFSGNTIYF. In DNA form, the CDR3 reads TGTGCCAGCGCAGGCTTCTCTGGAAACACCATATATTTT.

The chain couples TRBV15 to TRBJ2-5; TRBD1 agrees at 7 bases. Looked up from germline, CDR1 is LNHNV and CDR2 is YYDKDF (reference sequence). Unmatched junction bases numbered 0, after V lost 0 bases and J lost 2 bases. The CDR3 has 14 amino acids. CDR3 region: CATSRDRGQETQYF. CDR3 bases: TGTGCCACCAGCAGAGACAGGGGGCAAGAGACCCAGTACTTC.

The genes are TRBV2 and TRBJ2-7; D ambiguous. Trimming left V 4 bases short and J 3 bases short, with 10 bases between. Germline V gene sequence: CDR1 SNHLY, CDR2 FYNNEI. This CDR3 region has 13 residues. This CDR3 reads CASSGSGDYEQYF. In DNA form, the CDR3 reads TGTGCCAGCAGTGGGAGTGGGGACTACGAGCAGTACTTC.

The rearrangement joins TRBV7-9 to TRBJ2-5, with D perhaps matching TRBD2 (6 bases). From germline, CDR1 is SEHNR and CDR2 FQNEAQ (reference sequence). V was trimmed by 6 bases and J by 14 bases, leaving 16 bases between them. This CDR3 spans 11 amino acids. The CDR3 DNA sequence: TGTGCCAGCAGAACTACGGGACTCACATACTTC. Encoded protein: CASRTTGLTYF. Full variable domain (missing parts from reference TRBV7-9 and TRBJ2-5): DTGVSQNPRHKITKRGQNVTFRCDPISEHNRLYWYRQTLGQGPEFLTYFQNEAQLEKSRLLSDRFSAERPKGSFSTLEIQRTEQGDSAMYLCASRTTGLTYFGPGTRLLVL.

This chain connects TRBV6-6 to TRBJ1-5; D might be TRBD1 (5 bases). The length of the CDR3 is 12 residues. The germline V gene has CDR1 MNHNY and CDR2 SVGAGI (reference sequence). V was pared by 2 bases and J by 11 bases, with 10 bases between. As DNA, the CDR3 is TGTGCCAGCAGTTACCTGGGGGGGGCCCAGCATTTT. Its translation is CASSYLGGAQHF.

The V gene is TRBV7-2, the J gene TRBJ2-1, with D tentatively TRBD2 (6 bases). This CDR3 contains 16 residues. Trimming removed 5 bases at V and 2 bases at J, with 16 bases between. The germline V gene has CDR1 SGHTA and CDR2 FQGNSA. The CDR3 DNA sequence: TGTGCCAGCAGCATCCGGGGCGGAGGGCCCTACAATGAGCAGTTCTTC. Translation gives CASSIRGGGPYNEQFF.

The rearrangement links TRBV6-5 to TRBJ2-7; TRBD2 matches at 9 bases. CDR1 is MNHEY and CDR2 is SVGAGI in the germline V gene. V lost 2 bases to trimming and J lost 4 bases; unmatched junction nucleotides: 6. This CDR3 comprises 15 residues. DNA of the CDR3: TGTGCCAGCAGTTACCTCCCTAGCGGGATGTACGAGCAGTACTTC. Protein sequence: CASSYLPSGMYEQYF.

The gene calls are TRBV7-6 and TRBJ2-4; D tentatively fits TRBD1 or TRBD2 (5 bases each). Trimming stripped 2 bases from V and 5 bases from J, with 16 bases between. Germline assignment: CDR1 SGHVS and CDR2 FNYEAQ. The CDR3 covers 16 residues. CDR3 sequence: CASSLYATGGQNIQYF. The CDR3 bases are TGTGCCAGCAGCTTATATGCCACTGGGGGACAAAACATTCAGTACTTC.

This clone was picked up one time. The rearrangement joins TRBV2 to TRBJ2-1; 8 nucleotides align to TRBD1. The ends lost 7 bases at V and 9 bases at J; junction bases unmatched: 8. The CDR3 contains 13 residues. CDR1 is SNHLY and CDR2 is FYNNEI in the germline V gene. This chain's CDR3 is CASIGQGPTEQFF. For the CDR3, the DNA is TGTGCCAGCATCGGACAGGGCCCCACTGAGCAGTTCTTC.

The V and J genes are TRBV5-4 and TRBJ2-5; 12 bases align to TRBD2. With V trimmed by 4 bases and J by 5 bases, 12 bases remained unmatched. There are 17 residues in the CDR3. Germline V gene data show CDR1 as SGHNT and CDR2 as YYREEE (reference sequence). CDR3 loop: CASSPPPSGRAGETQYF. DNA of the CDR3: TGTGCCAGCAGCCCCCCCCCTAGCGGGAGGGCCGGTGAGACCCAGTACTTC.

The chain joins TRBV28 to TRBJ2-7, with 14 nucleotides matching TRBD2. With 2 bases clipped from V and 2 bases from J, the junction kept 14 bases outside the gene matches. This CDR3 is 20 amino acids long. Germline V gene data show CDR1 as MDHEN and CDR2 as SYDVKM. The CDR3: CASSLASTSGTSGSPYEQYF. Here the CDR3 DNA reads TGTGCCAGCAGTTTAGCCTCTACCTCCGGGACTAGCGGGAGTCCCTACGAGCAGTACTTC.

The V and J genes are TRBV9 and TRBJ2-5, with a weak D call TRBD1 (6 bases). This CDR3 region has 14 residues. Trimming shortened V by 0 bases and J by 5 bases, and 11 bases separated the two germline ends. Per germline, CDR1 SGDLS and CDR2 YYNGEE. Written as DNA, the CDR3 is TGTGCCAGCAGCGTAGCAGGGGCGGAGGAGACCCAGTACTTC. Translated, it gives CASSVAGAEETQYF.